These 25 T cell receptor beta chains originate from one sample sequenced in a study of blood T cell repertoires in COVID-19. Only in-frame clones appear in the TCRdb table, and some are missing; sequencing was by immunoSEQ multiplex PCR. Seen here are under 350,000 clones, around 86% observed once, and the top ten hold under 3%. The sequencing sample was made of PBMCs or T cells enriched from blood (not recorded which). The receptors were sampled from a woman under 30 who had recovered from COVID-19.

The V gene is TRBV27, the J gene TRBJ2-1; 8 bases line up with TRBD2. The CDR3 runs to 15 residues. The germline gives CDR1 MNHEY, CDR2 SMNVEV (reference sequence). V shed 0 bases and J 7 bases; nucleotides not matched to a gene: 5. CDR3 nucleotide sequence: TGTGCCAGCAGTTTATCTGCGGGACTAGAAAATGAGCAGTTCTTC. Amino acid sequence: CASSLSAGLENEQFF.

This chain uses TRBV7-7 with TRBJ2-2; 11 bases line up with TRBD1. Unmatched junction bases numbered 11, after V lost 5 bases and J lost 3 bases. CDR1 is SSHAT and CDR2 is FNYEAQ in the germline V gene (reference sequence). The CDR3 runs to 18 residues. CDR3 loop: CASSRLEDRGRDTGELFF. In nucleotides, the CDR3 is TGTGCCAGCAGCCGTTTGGAGGACAGGGGGCGCGACACCGGGGAGCTGTTTTTT. The full variable domain, in which reference TRBV7-7 and TRBJ2-2 provide the parts outside the CDR3, is GAGVSQSPRYKVTKRGQDVTLRCDPISSHATLYWYQQALGQGPEFLTYFNYEAQPDKSGLPSDRFSAERPEGSISTLTIQRTEQRDSAMYRCASSRLEDRGRDTGELFFGEGSRLTVL.

The chain is built from TRBV10-2 and TRBJ1-5; 8 nucleotides match TRBD1. This CDR3 contains 14 residues. The V gene end was trimmed by 2 bases and the J gene end by 7 bases; junction bases not matched to a gene: 4. Germline assignment: CDR1 WSHSY and CDR2 SAAADI. The CDR3: CASSEAGGEQPQHF. CDR3 nucleotides: TGCGCCAGCAGTGAGGCAGGGGGCGAACAGCCCCAGCATTTT.

The gene calls are TRBV7-6 and TRBJ2-1; 10 positions agree with TRBD2. V was clipped by 5 bases and J by 3 bases; unmatched bases: 4. Germline CDR1 SGHVS, CDR2 FNYEAQ. CDR3 size: 15 residues. CDR3 amino acids: CASSPRTSGYNEQFF. The CDR3 region has the DNA TGTGCCAGCAGCCCCCGGACTAGCGGCTACAATGAGCAGTTCTTC.

The chain carries TRBV29-1 and TRBJ2-7; a weak D match, TRBD2 (5 bases). The length of the CDR3 is 12 residues. Germline V lookup: CDR1 SQVTM, CDR2 ANQGSEA. Trimming removed 5 bases at V and 5 bases at J, with 13 bases between. CDR3 protein: CSVRRAGHEQYF. CDR3 DNA: TGCAGCGTTCGGCGGGCAGGACACGAGCAGTACTTC.

The chain uses TRBV27 and TRBJ2-5; a possible D gene is TRBD2 (6 bases). V lost 2 bases, J lost 5 bases, and 15 bases lay in between. Germline V gives CDR1 MNHEY, CDR2 SMNVEV (reference sequence). This CDR3 is 15 amino acids long. CDR3 in amino acids: CASSLTGTLWETQYF. The CDR3 region has the DNA TGTGCCAGCAGTTTAACCGGGACTCTGTGGGAGACCCAGTACTTC.

This clone was seen a handful of times. CDR3 amino acids: CASSPVGPGDSVHF. CDR3 nucleotide sequence: TGCGCCAGCAGCCCCGTTGGGCCGGGGGACAGTGTACATTTT. This chain connects TRBV5-1 to TRBJ1-5; 7 positions agree with TRBD1. Germline V gene lookup returns CDR1 SGHRS and CDR2 YFSETQ. The CDR3 is 14 residues long. J was trimmed by 16 bases and V by 4 bases; bases with no gene match: 17.

This chain connects TRBV6-1 to TRBJ2-1; D unclear. Germline V gives CDR1 MNHNS, CDR2 SASEGT. The CDR3 runs 14 residues. V dropped 3 bases and J dropped 4 bases, with 10 bases sitting between them. This CDR3 is CASSEPGRYNEQFF. In nucleotides, the CDR3 is TGTGCCAGCAGTGAGCCCGGTCGATACAATGAGCAGTTCTTC.

This clone is a singleton in its sample. The genes are TRBV5-1 and TRBJ1-1, with 7 bases matching TRBD1. The length of the CDR3 is 16 residues. Trimming removed 3 bases from V and 1 base from J; junction bases left unmatched: 9. CDR1 and CDR2 (germline): SGHRS, YFSETQ. The CDR3 coding sequence is TGCGCCAGCAGCTACCCAGTGACAGGGCAGAACACTGAAGCTTTCTTT. This codes for CASSYPVTGQNTEAFF.

The CDR3 DNA sequence: TGTGCCAGCAGCCTGGACAGGGTCCCCTACGAGCAGTACTTC. Its translation is CASSLDRVPYEQYF. This sequence joins TRBV28 and TRBJ2-7; 8 positions agree with TRBD1. The V segment lost 6 bases and the J segment 2 bases; nucleotides outside the gene matches: 6. Looked up from germline, CDR1 is MDHEN and CDR2 is SYDVKM. This CDR3 region has 14 residues.

The chain recombines TRBV3-1 (or the pseudogene TRBV3-2) with TRBJ2-7; D may be TRBD2 (6 bases). The CDR3 covers 14 residues. The V end was cut by 4 bases, the J end by 2 bases, with 12 bases between. CDR1 LGHDT and CDR2 YNNKEL come from the germline V gene (reference sequence). The CDR3 DNA reads as TGTGCCAGCAGCCCCGGGACTGGGACCTACGAGCAGTACTTC. Its protein is CASSPGTGTYEQYF.

V gene TRBV10-3 combines with J gene TRBJ2-1, with TRBD2 identical over 8 bases. The CDR3 is 13 amino acids. The V gene end was trimmed by 6 bases and the J gene end by 7 bases; junction bases not matched to a gene: 5. In germline, CDR1 is ENHRY, CDR2 SYGVKD. The CDR3 region is CAIRGTSNNEQFF. CDR3 DNA sequence: TGTGCCATCAGGGGGACTAGTAATAATGAGCAGTTCTTC.

This chain joins TRBV25-1 and TRBJ2-2; 12 nucleotides line up with TRBD2. V lost 5 bases to trimming and J lost 4 bases; unmatched junction nucleotides: 11. There are 18 residues in the CDR3. Germline assignment: CDR1 MGHDK and CDR2 SYGVNS. CDR3 bases: TGTGCCAGCAGTCCGCCGGGACTAGCGGGCGGATTCACCGGGGAGCTGTTTTTT. This translates into CASSPPGLAGGFTGELFF.

This chain uses TRBV11-2 with TRBJ1-6; no reliable D call. CDR1 is SGHAT, CDR2 FQNNGV, per germline. The CDR3 runs to 14 residues. V dropped 5 bases and J dropped 9 bases, with 14 bases sitting between them. DNA of the CDR3: TGTGCCAGCAGCCGGGATTTAAGGAGTTCACCCCTCCACTTT. Its translation: CASSRDLRSSPLHF. Using reference TRBV11-2 and TRBJ1-6 for the parts outside the CDR3, the full variable domain is EAGVAQSPRYKIIEKRQSVAFWCNPISGHATLYWYQQILGQGPKLLIQFQNNGVVDDSQLPKDRFSAERLKGVDSTLKIQPAKLEDSAVYLCASSRDLRSSPLHFGNGTRLTVT.

The chain carries TRBV2 and TRBJ2-2, with no clear D. Germline V gives CDR1 SNHLY, CDR2 FYNNEI. V lost 7 bases and J lost 0, with 6 bases in between. The CDR3 consists of 13 residues. The CDR3 DNA follows: TGTGCCAGCACAGTCGCGAACACCGGGGAGCTGTTTTTT. Translated: CASTVANTGELFF.

V and J are TRBV29-1 and TRBJ2-3; D is unclear. V was clipped by 2 bases and J by 5 bases, with 14 bases between them. CDR3 length equals 14 residues. Per germline, CDR1 SQVTM and CDR2 ANQGSEA. The CDR3 bases are TGCAGCGTTGAAAGCCTATCGAGTGGAGATACGCAGTATTTT. Translated, it gives CSVESLSSGDTQYF.

The gene calls are TRBV3-1 (or the pseudogene TRBV3-2) and TRBJ2-3; 8 positions match TRBD2. The CDR3 consists of 15 residues. The V gene end was trimmed by 0 bases and the J gene end by 5 bases; junction bases not matched to a gene: 4. CDR1 is LGHDT, CDR2 YNNKEL, per germline (reference sequence). The CDR3 DNA is TGTGCCAGCAGCCAAGACGGGAGGGCCGTAGATACGCAGTATTTT. It translates to CASSQDGRAVDTQYF.

The rearrangement joins TRBV7-2 to TRBJ1-2, with TRBD1 matching over 7 bases. V trimming: 2 bases; J trimming: 4 bases; junction bases outside the gene matches: 13. CDR1 is SGHTA, CDR2 FQGNSA, per germline. This CDR3 has 17 residues. The CDR3 region is CASSLLLSGQPLYGYTF. DNA of the CDR3: TGTGCCAGCAGCTTACTGTTGTCGGGACAGCCACTCTATGGCTACACCTTC. Using reference TRBV7-2 and TRBJ1-2 for the parts outside the CDR3, the full variable domain is GAGVSQSPSNKVTEKGKDVELRCDPISGHTALYWYRQSLGQGLEFLIYFQGNSAPDKSGLPSDRFSAERTGGSVSTLTIQRTQQEDSAVYLCASSLLLSGQPLYGYTFGSGTRLTVV.

The gene calls are TRBV30 and TRBJ1-3, with D possibly being TRBD1 (6 bases). This CDR3 contains 14 residues. Trimming removed 8 bases from V and 2 bases from J, with 16 bases in between. Germline values: CDR1 GTSNPN, CDR2 SVGIG (reference sequence). The CDR3 DNA is TGTGCCCATCAACAGGGAACTGCTGGAAACACCATATATTTT. This encodes CAHQQGTAGNTIYF.

This chain uses TRBV5-4 with TRBJ1-1; D perhaps matches TRBD1 (6 bases). Germline lookup yields CDR1 SGHNT and CDR2 YYREEE (reference sequence). There are 14 residues in the CDR3. Deletions cut 4 bases from V and 4 bases from J, with 14 bases between. The CDR3 DNA follows: TGTGCCAGCAGCACTAAGGGACAACGCACTGAAGCTTTCTTT. It is translated as CASSTKGQRTEAFF. The full variable domain, with the rest looked up from reference TRBV5-4 and TRBJ1-1, is ETGVTQSPTHLIKTRGQQVTLRCSSQSGHNTVSWYQQALGQGPQFIFQYYREEENGRGNFPPRFSGLQFPNYSSELNVNALELDDSALYLCASSTKGQRTEAFFGQGTRLTVV.

The genes are TRBV5-4 and TRBJ1-2, with 11 nucleotides matching TRBD1. Germline CDR1 and CDR2: SGHNT and YYREEE (reference sequence). There are 15 residues in the CDR3. J was trimmed by 4 bases and V by 2 bases; bases with no gene match: 4. DNA for the CDR3: TGTGCCAGCAGCTTCAAGGGGACAGGGGGCTATGGCTACACCTTC. It specifies CASSFKGTGGYGYTF.

This chain joins TRBV24-1 and TRBJ2-3; TRBD1 matches 9 bases. The CDR3 extends over 17 amino acids. The germline V gene encodes CDR1 KGHDR and CDR2 SFDVKD. V was clipped by 2 bases and J by 2 bases; unmatched bases: 7. CDR3 region: CATSDSPRQGDTDTQYF. The CDR3 DNA follows: TGTGCCACCAGTGATTCCCCCCGACAGGGGGACACAGATACGCAGTATTTT.

This chain uses TRBV19 with TRBJ1-2; TRBD1 is a possible D gene (5 bases). CDR1 LNHDA and CDR2 SQIVND come from the germline V gene (reference sequence). Trimming shortened V by 10 bases and J by 6 bases, and 18 bases separated the two germline ends. The CDR3 contains 13 residues. CDR3 bases: TGTGCCATCTCCCACAGGCCGATGGATGGCTACACCTTC. Translating gives CAISHRPMDGYTF.

This clone was recorded only once. The chain couples TRBV18 to TRBJ2-1; the D gene is possibly TRBD1 (8 bases). This CDR3 has 17 amino acids. The ends were cut back, 3 bases at V and 5 bases at J, with 20 bases in the middle. CDR1 and CDR2 (germline): KGHSH, LQKENI. CDR3 amino acids: CASSPRDYRGGDNEQFF. CDR3 coding DNA: TGTGCCAGCTCACCCCGAGATTACAGGGGGGGGGACAATGAGCAGTTCTTC. Full variable domain (remainder filled in from reference TRBV18 and TRBJ2-1): NAGVMQNPRHLVRRRGQEARLRCSPMKGHSHVYWYRQLPEEGLKFMVYLQKENIIDESGMPKERFSAEFPKEGPSILRIQQVVRGDSAAYFCASSPRDYRGGDNEQFFGPGTRLTVL.

CDR3 nucleotides: TGTGCCAGCAGTTCTAGCATCGCGGGCACCGGGGAGCTGTTTTTT. It encodes CASSSSIAGTGELFF. This chain uses TRBV27 with TRBJ2-2, with TRBD2 as a possible D gene (5 bases). The CDR3 runs 15 residues. Germline values: CDR1 MNHEY, CDR2 SMNVEV (reference sequence). Trimming took off 4 bases at V and 4 bases at J, with 13 bases between the two ends.